This is a list of T cell receptor beta chains from one sample in a study of blood T cell repertoires in COVID-19. Profiled with immunoSEQ multiplex PCR; TCRdb holds only in-frame clones, not every one. The table includes around 360,000 clones, over 75% detected once. Sequencing was done on a sample of PBMCs or T cells enriched from blood (not recorded which). These receptors originate from a woman in her twenties or thirties who had recovered from COVID-19. Both conserved end residues are part of each CDR3. Fields, in order: V gene, J gene, clone size, D gene, CDR3 protein, CDR3 DNA. D genes are given only for firm matches. Rows may omit the clone size; those that give it use once, few, many or a size class.

v_gene: TRBV6-6
j_gene: TRBJ1-5
abundance: .
d_gene: .
CDR3aa: CASSVGGQGQPQHF
CDR3nt: TGTGCCAGCAGCGTAGGGGGTCAAGGGCAGCCCCAGCATTTT

v_gene: TRBV27
j_gene: TRBJ1-5
abundance: .
d_gene: .
CDR3aa: CASSDQSPGQPQHF
CDR3nt: TGTGCCAGCAGTGATCAATCACCGGGACAGCCCCAGCATTTT

v_gene: TRBV12-5
j_gene: TRBJ1-3
abundance: .
d_gene: .
CDR3aa: CASGLLNTIYF
CDR3nt: TGTGCTAGTGGTTTGCTAAACACCATATATTTT

v_gene: TRBV10-3
j_gene: TRBJ2-1
abundance: once
d_gene: TRBD2
CDR3aa: CAISEGGGANEQFF
CDR3nt: TGTGCCATCTCTGAAGGCGGGGGGGCCAATGAGCAGTTCTTC

v_gene: TRBV18
j_gene: TRBJ2-1
abundance: .
d_gene: TRBD2
CDR3aa: CASSPRAGSSYNEQFF
CDR3nt: TGTGCCAGCTCACCACGAGCGGGGAGCTCCTACAATGAGCAGTTCTTC

v_gene: TRBV5-1
j_gene: TRBJ2-7
abundance: once
d_gene: TRBD1
CDR3aa: CASSSTGGSYEQYF
CDR3nt: TGCGCCAGCAGCAGTACAGGGGGTTCCTACGAGCAGTACTTC

v_gene: TRBV5-1
j_gene: TRBJ2-2
abundance: .
d_gene: .
CDR3aa: CASTPGTNTGELFF
CDR3nt: TGCGCCAGCACCCCAGGCACGAACACCGGGGAGCTGTTTTTT

v_gene: TRBV18
j_gene: TRBJ1-1
abundance: .
d_gene: TRBD1
CDR3aa: CASSPPMTGLRTEAFF
CDR3nt: TGTGCCAGCTCACCACCCATGACAGGGCTGAGAACTGAAGCTTTCTTT

v_gene: TRBV7-2
j_gene: TRBJ2-5
abundance: .
d_gene: TRBD2
CDR3aa: CASSLATSGGSRGYF
CDR3nt: TGTGCCAGCAGCTTAGCGACTAGCGGGGGATCTCGTGGGTACTTC

v_gene: TRBV11-3
j_gene: TRBJ2-6
abundance: .
d_gene: .
CDR3aa: CASSLSGAGANVLTF
CDR3nt: TGTGCCAGCAGCTTATCAGGGGCTGGGGCCAACGTCCTGACTTTC

v_gene: TRBV6-5
j_gene: TRBJ1-5
abundance: .
d_gene: .
CDR3aa: CASSVGVNQPQHF
CDR3nt: TGTGCCAGCAGCGTAGGGGTAAATCAGCCCCAGCATTTT

v_gene: TRBV20-1
j_gene: TRBJ1-1
abundance: .
d_gene: .
CDR3aa: CSPLRGEAFF
CDR3nt: TGCAGCCCACTACGGGGTGAAGCTTTCTTT

v_gene: TRBV5-1
j_gene: TRBJ1-1
abundance: .
d_gene: .
CDR3aa: CASSLGSRPEAFF
CDR3nt: TGCGCCAGCAGCTTGGGAAGCAGGCCTGAAGCTTTCTTT

v_gene: TRBV2
j_gene: TRBJ1-5
abundance: .
d_gene: TRBD1
CDR3aa: CASSSGTVISAQHF
CDR3nt: TGTGCCAGCAGTTCCGGGACAGTCATTTCGGCCCAGCATTTT

v_gene: TRBV3-1/TRBV3-2
j_gene: TRBJ2-1
abundance: .
d_gene: .
CDR3aa: CASSQDWGGLGGEQFF
CDR3nt: TGTGCCAGCAGCCAAGATTGGGGTGGTCTAGGGGGTGAGCAGTTCTTC

v_gene: TRBV6-5
j_gene: TRBJ1-1
abundance: .
d_gene: .
CDR3aa: CASTPNTDTEAFF
CDR3nt: TGTGCCAGCACGCCGAACACCGACACTGAAGCTTTCTTT

v_gene: TRBV6-5
j_gene: TRBJ2-7
abundance: .
d_gene: TRBD2
CDR3aa: CASSYKRGITSYEQYF
CDR3nt: TGTGCCAGCAGTTACAAGCGGGGGATCACCTCCTACGAGCAGTACTTC

v_gene: TRBV7-8
j_gene: TRBJ2-7
abundance: .
d_gene: .
CDR3aa: CASSLESYEQYF
CDR3nt: TGTGCCAGCAGCTTAGAGAGCTACGAGCAGTACTTC

v_gene: TRBV6-5
j_gene: TRBJ2-7
abundance: .
d_gene: .
CDR3aa: CASGSYSGPGYEQYF
CDR3nt: TGTGCCAGCGGATCCTACAGCGGGCCTGGATACGAGCAGTACTTC

v_gene: TRBV25-1
j_gene: TRBJ2-1
abundance: .
d_gene: .
CDR3aa: CASSEAGFSYNEQFF
CDR3nt: TGTGCCAGCAGTGAAGCGGGGTTCTCCTACAATGAGCAGTTCTTC

v_gene: TRBV11-1
j_gene: TRBJ2-7
abundance: .
d_gene: TRBD2
CDR3aa: CASSWTSESRSYEQYF
CDR3nt: TGTGCCAGCAGCTGGACTAGCGAGAGCCGCTCCTACGAGCAGTACTTC

v_gene: TRBV9
j_gene: TRBJ2-7
abundance: .
d_gene: .
CDR3aa: CASSATGTRALYEQYF
CDR3nt: TGTGCCAGCAGCGCCACGGGAACCCGTGCGCTCTACGAGCAGTACTTC

v_gene: TRBV7-2
j_gene: TRBJ2-2
abundance: once
d_gene: .
CDR3aa: CASTSPNTGELFF
CDR3nt: TGTGCCAGCACTAGCCCGAACACCGGGGAGCTGTTTTTT

v_gene: TRBV18
j_gene: TRBJ1-2
abundance: .
d_gene: TRBD1
CDR3aa: CASSGGQGTWGRDYGYTF
CDR3nt: TGTGCCAGCTCGGGAGGACAGGGGACTTGGGGTCGAGACTATGGCTACACCTTC

v_gene: TRBV28
j_gene: TRBJ2-1
abundance: .
d_gene: TRBD1
CDR3aa: CASRTGTGSYNEQFF
CDR3nt: TGTGCCAGCAGGACCGGGACAGGGTCATACAATGAGCAGTTCTTC

v_gene: TRBV18
j_gene: TRBJ2-2
abundance: .
d_gene: .
CDR3aa: CASSPPVGSTGELFF
CDR3nt: TGTGCCAGCTCACCACCGGTCGGGAGTACCGGGGAGCTGTTTTTT

v_gene: TRBV2
j_gene: TRBJ2-6
abundance: .
d_gene: .
CDR3aa: CASSGAGWFNGANVLTF
CDR3nt: TGTGCCAGCAGTGGGGCAGGGTGGTTTAATGGGGCCAACGTCCTGACTTTC

v_gene: TRBV2
j_gene: TRBJ2-1
abundance: .
d_gene: .
CDR3aa: CASSADTGYNEQFF
CDR3nt: TGTGCCAGCAGTGCCGACACAGGGTACAATGAGCAGTTCTTC

v_gene: TRBV5-5
j_gene: TRBJ1-1
abundance: .
d_gene: TRBD1
CDR3aa: CASSTRTGGAFF
CDR3nt: TGTGCCAGCAGCACCCGGACAGGGGGAGCTTTCTTT

v_gene: TRBV18
j_gene: TRBJ1-2
abundance: .
d_gene: TRBD1
CDR3aa: CASSLGQGADYGYTF
CDR3nt: TGTGCCAGCTCACTCGGACAGGGGGCTGACTATGGCTACACCTTC

v_gene: TRBV27
j_gene: TRBJ2-1
abundance: .
d_gene: TRBD2
CDR3aa: CASRGGVLDYNEQFF
CDR3nt: TGTGCCAGCAGGGGAGGGGTGTTAGACTACAATGAGCAGTTCTTC

v_gene: TRBV14
j_gene: TRBJ1-6
abundance: .
d_gene: TRBD1
CDR3aa: CASSPQGARNSPLHF
CDR3nt: TGTGCCAGCAGCCCCCAGGGGGCGCGGAATTCACCCCTCCACTTT

v_gene: TRBV5-1
j_gene: TRBJ1-1
abundance: .
d_gene: TRBD1
CDR3aa: CASSRDRGVYTEAFF
CDR3nt: TGCGCCAGCAGCAGGGACAGGGGGGTCTACACTGAAGCTTTCTTT

v_gene: TRBV19
j_gene: TRBJ1-4
abundance: .
d_gene: .
CDR3aa: CASSIVADTTNEKLFF
CDR3nt: TGTGCCAGTAGTATCGTGGCGGATACAACTAATGAAAAACTGTTTTTT

v_gene: TRBV4-1
j_gene: TRBJ2-1
abundance: few
d_gene: .
CDR3aa: CASSQVGEANEQFF
CDR3nt: TGCGCCAGCAGCCAGGTGGGAGAGGCCAATGAGCAGTTCTTC

v_gene: TRBV11-3
j_gene: TRBJ2-5
abundance: .
d_gene: .
CDR3aa: CASSTTNQETQYF
CDR3nt: TGTGCCAGCAGCACCACTAACCAAGAGACCCAGTACTTC

v_gene: TRBV5-1
j_gene: TRBJ1-1
abundance: .
d_gene: .
CDR3aa: CASSWPTSGGTEAFF
CDR3nt: TGCGCCAGCAGTTGGCCAACTTCGGGTGGCACTGAAGCTTTCTTT